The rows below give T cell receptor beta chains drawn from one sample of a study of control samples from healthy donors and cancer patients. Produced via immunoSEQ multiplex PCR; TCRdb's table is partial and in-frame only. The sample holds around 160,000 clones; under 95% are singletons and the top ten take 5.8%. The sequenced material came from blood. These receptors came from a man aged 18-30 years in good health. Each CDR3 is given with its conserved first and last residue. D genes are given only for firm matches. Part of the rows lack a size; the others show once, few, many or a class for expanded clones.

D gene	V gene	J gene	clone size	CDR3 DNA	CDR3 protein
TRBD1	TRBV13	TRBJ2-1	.	TGTGCCAGCAGCACAGGGACAGGCGCCTACAATGTATTCTTC	CASSTGTGAYNVFF
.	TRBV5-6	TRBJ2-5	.	TGTGCCAGCAGCCCGACAGGCGGAGAGACCCAGTACTTC	CASSPTGGETQYF
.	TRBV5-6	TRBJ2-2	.	TGTGCCAGCAGCTTGAGCACCGGGGAGCTGTTTTTT	CASSLSTGELFF
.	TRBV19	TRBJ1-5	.	TGTGCCAGTAGTATAGTATCGACAATCCAGCCCCAGCATTTT	CASSIVSTIQPQHF
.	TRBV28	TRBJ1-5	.	TGTGCCAGCAGTTTGGACGGTAGCAATCAGCCCCAGCATTTT	CASSLDGSNQPQHF
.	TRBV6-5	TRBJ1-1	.	TGTGCCAGCGGTAGGGGGGGGGAGAACACTGAAGCTTTCTTT	CASGRGGENTEAFF
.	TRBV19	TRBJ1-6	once	TGTGCCAGTAGTATCAACAGGAATTCACCCCTCCACTTT	CASSINRNSPLHF
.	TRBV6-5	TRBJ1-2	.	TGTGCCAGCAAGAAAGGCAGGGATTATGGCTACACCTTC	CASKKGRDYGYTF
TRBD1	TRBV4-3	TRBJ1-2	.	TGCGCCAGCAGCCAAGATGGGACCGGGACAGGGGTCGGTGGCTACACCTTC	CASSQDGTGTGVGGYTF
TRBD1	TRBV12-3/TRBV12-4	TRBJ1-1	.	TGTGCCAGCAGGGGGACAGGGGCCACTGAAGCTTTCTTT	CASRGTGATEAFF
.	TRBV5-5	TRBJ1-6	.	TGTGCCAGCAGCTCGGACACTAGGTCACCCCTCCACTTT	CASSSDTRSPLHF
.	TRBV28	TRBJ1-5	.	TGTGCCAGCACCGAGACGCAAGGGGGAAATCAGCCCCAGCATTTT	CASTETQGGNQPQHF
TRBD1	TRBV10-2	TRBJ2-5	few	TGCGCCAGCAGGGGGACAGACATCAGGGAGACCCAGTACTTC	CASRGTDIRETQYF
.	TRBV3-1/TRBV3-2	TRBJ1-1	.	TGTGCCAGCAGCCAAGAGATCCGTTGGGTACTCGGGACTGAAGCTTTCTTT	CASSQEIRWVLGTEAFF
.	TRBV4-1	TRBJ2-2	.	TGCGCCAGCAGCCAGGGAACCTACACGGCCGGGGAGCTGTTTTTT	CASSQGTYTAGELFF
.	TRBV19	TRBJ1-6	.	TGTGCCAGTAGTATAAGGCGGACAGATTCACCCCTCCACTTT	CASSIRRTDSPLHF
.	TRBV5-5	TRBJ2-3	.	TGTGCCAGCAGCTTATGGGACACAGATACGCAGTATTTT	CASSLWDTDTQYF
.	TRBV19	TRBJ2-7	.	TGTGCCAGTAGTATTCAGGGTTCGGGGGAGCAGTACTTC	CASSIQGSGEQYF
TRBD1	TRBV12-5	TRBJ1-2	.	TGTGCTAGTGGTTTGGCCGACAGGGTAGGTGGCTACACCTTC	CASGLADRVGGYTF
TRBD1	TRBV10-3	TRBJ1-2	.	TGTGCCATCAGTGTCGCGGACAGGTCGGACTATGGCTACACCTTC	CAISVADRSDYGYTF
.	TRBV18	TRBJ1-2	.	TGTGCCAGCTCACCACCCGGGCAGGAGGTTAGGGGCTACACCTTC	CASSPPGQEVRGYTF
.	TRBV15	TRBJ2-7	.	TGTGCCACCAGCAGAGACTATCCCTACGAGCAGTACTTC	CATSRDYPYEQYF
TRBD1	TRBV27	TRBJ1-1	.	TGTGCCAGTCAAGGGGGCGGCAGGGAAGCTTTCTTT	CASQGGGREAFF
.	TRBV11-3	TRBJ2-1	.	TGTGCCAGCAGTTTTGTCAGGGTCGGCGAGCAGTTCTTC	CASSFVRVGEQFF
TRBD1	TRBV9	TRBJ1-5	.	TGTGCCAGCAGCGCACAGGGGGCATGGCAGCCCCAGCATTTT	CASSAQGAWQPQHF
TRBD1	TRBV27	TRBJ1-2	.	TGTGCCAGCAGTCCGAATGACAGGGTCCGGGGCTACACCTTC	CASSPNDRVRGYTF
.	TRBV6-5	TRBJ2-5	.	TGTGCCAGCAGAGCGCCGGACGGTGAGCGGACCCAGTACTTC	CASRAPDGERTQYF
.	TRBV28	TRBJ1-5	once	TGTGCCACAAGAGACTGGGACAATCAGCCCCAGCATTTT	CATRDWDNQPQHF
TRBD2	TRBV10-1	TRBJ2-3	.	TGCGCCAGCAGCCCTAGCGGGGGGAACACAGATACGCAGTATTTT	CASSPSGGNTDTQYF
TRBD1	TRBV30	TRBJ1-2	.	TGTGCCTGGAGTGTAATGAATGGGGACAGATATGGCTACACCTTC	CAWSVMNGDRYGYTF
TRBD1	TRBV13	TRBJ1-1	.	TGTGCCAGCAGCCAAACAGGGGGTCTCGAGAAGGCTTTCTTT	CASSQTGGLEKAFF
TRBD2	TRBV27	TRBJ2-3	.	TGTGCCAGCAGCTCGGTGGGGCTAGCGGGACGCACAGATACGCAGTATTTT	CASSSVGLAGRTDTQYF
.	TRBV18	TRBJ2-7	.	TGTGCCAGCTCACCATCGGGGATTTGGGACGAGCAGTACTTC	CASSPSGIWDEQYF